These T cell receptor beta chains were read from a single sample in a study of T cells in Graves' hyperthyroidism and ophthalmopathy. TCRdb reanalysed the multiplex PCR reads using MiXCR and keeps one entry per CDR3 protein. The data show roughly 500,000 distinct CDR3 sequences, roughly 25% seen once. The sample was blood. The receptor set was obtained from a woman in her 30s with Graves' ophthalmopathy. Each CDR3 is given with its conserved first and last residue. The order of the fields is D gene, J gene, clone size, V gene, CDR3 DNA, CDR3 protein. A D gene is named only where the DNA matches it firmly. Clone sizes are given selectively: once, few, many, or a class where the clone is expanded.

>.|TRBJ1-1|many|TRBV19
TGTGCCAGTAGTATCCCCGGGGTAGGAGCTGAAGCTTTCTTT
CASSIPGVGAEAFF
>TRBD1|TRBJ1-5|many|TRBV27
TGTGCCAGCAGTTTAACAGGGGCCTATAGCAATCAGCCCCAGCATTTT
CASSLTGAYSNQPQHF
>.|TRBJ1-1|many|TRBV20-1
TGCAGTGCTAGAGATAGGTCAGGTTACACTGAAGCTTTCTTT
CSARDRSGYTEAFF
>TRBD1|TRBJ2-7|many|TRBV2
TGTGCCAGCAGCCAAACACAGGGGGCCTACGAGCAGTACTTC
CASSQTQGAYEQYF
>TRBD1|TRBJ2-7|many|TRBV7-9
TGTGCCAGCAGCATTTGGACAGGGGATGGGCAGTACTTC
CASSIWTGDGQYF
>.|TRBJ2-6|few|TRBV28
TGTGCCAGCAGTTTCAGGGGAGCTGGGGCCAACGTCCTGACTTTC
CASSFRGAGANVLTF
>.|TRBJ1-1|few|TRBV27
TGTGCCAGCAGCCCCGTCAGGGGTCCTGAAGCTTTCTTT
CASSPVRGPEAFF
>.|TRBJ2-2|once|TRBV27
TGTGCCACCGGGGCCGGGGAGCTGTTTTTT
CATGAGELFF
>TRBD1|TRBJ2-7|.|TRBV7-9
TGTGCCAGCAGCTCTGGACAGGGACCCTACGAGCTGTACTTC
CASSSGQGPYELYF
>.|TRBJ1-1|.|TRBV25-1
TGTGCCAGCAGTCCCATTTGGACAGACACTGAAGCTTTCTTT
CASSPIWTDTEAFF
>TRBD1|TRBJ2-7|.|TRBV18
TGTGCCAGCTCACCATCGGGACAGGGGTACGCGGAGCAGTACTTC
CASSPSGQGYAEQYF
>.|TRBJ1-1|many|TRBV29-1
TGCAGCGTTGAGGACACCCGCGGGACTGAAGCTTTCTTT
CSVEDTRGTEAFF
>.|TRBJ2-5|many|TRBV6-1
TGTGCCAGCAGTGGAAGATTCCTCGAGACCCAGTACTTC
CASSGRFLETQYF
>.|TRBJ1-2|many|TRBV5-4
TGTGCCAGCAGCTTGGGGGGTGAAACAGGGAGAGGCTACACCTTC
CASSLGGETGRGYTF
>TRBD1|TRBJ2-7|many|TRBV6-2/TRBV6-3
TGTGCCAGCAGTCCAACTCGGACAGGCGACTACGAGCAGTACTTC
CASSPTRTGDYEQYF
>TRBD1|TRBJ1-1|many|TRBV6-5
TGTGCCAGCAGTTACTTGCAAACAGGGGGCTTGAACACTGAAGCTTTCTTT
CASSYLQTGGLNTEAFF
>.|TRBJ1-6|.|TRBV12-3/TRBV12-4
TGTGCCAGCAGTCACCCAGGACGCCCCCTCCACTTT
CASSHPGRPLHF
>.|TRBJ2-5|once|TRBV20-1
TGCAGTGCTCTTTCGGGAAACCAAGAGACCCAGTACTTC
CSALSGNQETQYF
>TRBD2|TRBJ2-2|once|TRBV7-2
TGTGCCAGCAGCTTAGCCGCGGGAGTGGCCACCGGGGAGCTGTTTTTT
CASSLAAGVATGELFF
>.|TRBJ1-1|many|TRBV6-5
TGTGCCAGCAGTTACTCGATGGGCGGGATTAAGGGCACTGAAGCTTTCTTT
CASSYSMGGIKGTEAFF
>TRBD2|TRBJ2-4|many|TRBV27
TGTGCCAGCAGTTCACTAGCGGCTGCCAAAAACATTCAGTACTTC
CASSSLAAAKNIQYF
>.|TRBJ1-5|few|TRBV4-1
TGCGCCAGCAGCCAAGGGGACGGCGAAGGGATTCAGCCCCAGCATTTT
CASSQGDGEGIQPQHF
>TRBD1|TRBJ2-7|.|TRBV28
TGTGCCAGCAGTTTATCCAGGGGGCGTCTCGAGCAGTACTTC
CASSLSRGRLEQYF
>TRBD1|TRBJ2-7|.|TRBV20-1
TGCAGTGCTAGAGATCTAGGACAGGTCTCCTACGAGCAGTACTTC
CSARDLGQVSYEQYF
>.|TRBJ1-6|few|TRBV11-2
TGTGCCAGCAGCCTCTTAACCTATAATTCACCCCTCCACTTT
CASSLLTYNSPLHF
>.|TRBJ1-5|.|TRBV2
TGTGCCAGCACTTATAGGGGGGCGGCCCCCAATCAGCCCCAGCATTTT
CASTYRGAAPNQPQHF
>.|TRBJ1-1|many|TRBV5-1
TGCGCCAGCAGTAACCTCCCCCTGAACACTGAAGCTTTCTTT
CASSNLPLNTEAFF
>.|TRBJ2-4|many|TRBV29-1
TGCAGCGTTGGTATTGAGGGGGAGGGGGACATTCAGTACTTC
CSVGIEGEGDIQYF
>TRBD2|TRBJ2-7|.|TRBV6-1
TGTGCCAGCAGGAACCCCGGGGGGGGCGGCGAGCAGTACTTC
CASRNPGGGGEQYF
>.|TRBJ1-2|many|TRBV29-1
TGCAGCGTTGAGCCCCTTAACTATGGCTACACCTTC
CSVEPLNYGYTF
>TRBD1|TRBJ2-7|many|TRBV28
TGTGCCAGCAGTCTCAGGGGGCTCTCCTACGAGCAGTACTTC
CASSLRGLSYEQYF
>.|TRBJ2-5|many|TRBV2
TGTGCCAGCAGTGGTTCGGGCAGAGAGACCCAGTACTTC
CASSGSGRETQYF